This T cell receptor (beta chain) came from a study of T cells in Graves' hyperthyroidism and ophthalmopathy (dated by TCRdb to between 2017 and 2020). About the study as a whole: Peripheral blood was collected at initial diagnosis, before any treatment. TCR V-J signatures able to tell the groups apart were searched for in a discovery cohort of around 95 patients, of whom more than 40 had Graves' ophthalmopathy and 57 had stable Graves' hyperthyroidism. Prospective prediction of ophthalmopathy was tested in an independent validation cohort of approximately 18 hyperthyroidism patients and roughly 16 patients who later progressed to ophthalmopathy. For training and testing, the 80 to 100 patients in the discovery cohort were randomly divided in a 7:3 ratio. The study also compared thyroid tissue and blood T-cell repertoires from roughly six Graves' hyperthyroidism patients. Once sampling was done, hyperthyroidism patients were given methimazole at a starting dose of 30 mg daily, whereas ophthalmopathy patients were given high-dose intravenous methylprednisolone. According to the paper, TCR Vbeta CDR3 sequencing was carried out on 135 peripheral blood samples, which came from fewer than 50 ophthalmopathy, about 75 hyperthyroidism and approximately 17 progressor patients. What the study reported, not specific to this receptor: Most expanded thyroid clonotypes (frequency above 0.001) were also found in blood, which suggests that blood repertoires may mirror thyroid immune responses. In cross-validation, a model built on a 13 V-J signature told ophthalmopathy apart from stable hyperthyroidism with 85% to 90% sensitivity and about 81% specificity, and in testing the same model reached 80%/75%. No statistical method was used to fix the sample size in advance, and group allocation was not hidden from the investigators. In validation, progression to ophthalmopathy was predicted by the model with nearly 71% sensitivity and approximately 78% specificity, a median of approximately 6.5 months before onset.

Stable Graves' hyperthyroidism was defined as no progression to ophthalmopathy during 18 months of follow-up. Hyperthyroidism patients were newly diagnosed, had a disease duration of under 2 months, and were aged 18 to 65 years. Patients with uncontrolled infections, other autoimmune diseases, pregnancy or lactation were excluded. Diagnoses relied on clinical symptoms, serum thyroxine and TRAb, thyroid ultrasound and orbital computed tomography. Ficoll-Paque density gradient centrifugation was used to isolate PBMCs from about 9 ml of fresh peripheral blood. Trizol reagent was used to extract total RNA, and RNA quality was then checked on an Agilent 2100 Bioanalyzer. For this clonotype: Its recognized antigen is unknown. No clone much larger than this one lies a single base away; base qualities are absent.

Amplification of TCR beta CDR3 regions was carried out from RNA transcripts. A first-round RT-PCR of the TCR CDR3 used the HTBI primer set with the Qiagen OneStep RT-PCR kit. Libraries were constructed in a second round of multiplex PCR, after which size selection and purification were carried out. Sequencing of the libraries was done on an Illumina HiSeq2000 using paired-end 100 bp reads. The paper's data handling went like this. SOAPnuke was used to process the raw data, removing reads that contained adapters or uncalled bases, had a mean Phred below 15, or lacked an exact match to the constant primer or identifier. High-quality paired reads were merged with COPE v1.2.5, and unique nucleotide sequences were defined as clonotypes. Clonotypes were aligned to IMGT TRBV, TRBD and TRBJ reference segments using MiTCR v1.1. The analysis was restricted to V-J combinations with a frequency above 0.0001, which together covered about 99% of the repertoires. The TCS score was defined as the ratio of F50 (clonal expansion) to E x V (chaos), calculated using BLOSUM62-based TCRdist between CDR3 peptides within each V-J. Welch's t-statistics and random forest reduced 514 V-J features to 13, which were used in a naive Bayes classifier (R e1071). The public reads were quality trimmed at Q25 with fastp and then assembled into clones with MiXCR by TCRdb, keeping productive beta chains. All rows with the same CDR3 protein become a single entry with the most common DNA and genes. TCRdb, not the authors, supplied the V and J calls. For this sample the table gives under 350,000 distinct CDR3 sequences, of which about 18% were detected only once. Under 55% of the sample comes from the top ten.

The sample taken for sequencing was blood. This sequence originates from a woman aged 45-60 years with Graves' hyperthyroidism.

The sequenced DNA is TGTGCCAGCAGTACGGGACTGACTTATAATTCACCCCTCCACTTT. Its translation is CASSTGLTYNSPLHF. Recombination connected TRBV6-1 to TRBJ1-6, and perhaps TRBD1 as D gene, on 5 matching bases. The V end loses 5 bases and the J end loses 4 bases, and a stretch of 12 bases separates them. The CDR3 has 15 amino acids, counting the end cysteine and phenylalanine. Just CDR3 DNA is preserved here, 45 bases in frame from base 1. From the germline V gene, CDR1 is MNHNS and CDR2 is SASEGT.